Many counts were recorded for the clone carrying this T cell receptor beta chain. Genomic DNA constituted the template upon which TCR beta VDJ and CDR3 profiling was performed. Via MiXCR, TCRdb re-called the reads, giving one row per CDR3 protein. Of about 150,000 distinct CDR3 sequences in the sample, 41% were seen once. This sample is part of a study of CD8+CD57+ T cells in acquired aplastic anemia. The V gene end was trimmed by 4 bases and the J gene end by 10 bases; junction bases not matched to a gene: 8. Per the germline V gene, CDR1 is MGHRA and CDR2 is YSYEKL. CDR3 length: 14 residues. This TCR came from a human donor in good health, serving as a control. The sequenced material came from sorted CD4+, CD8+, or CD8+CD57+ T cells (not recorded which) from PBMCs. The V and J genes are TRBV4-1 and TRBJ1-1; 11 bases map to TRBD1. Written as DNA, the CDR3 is TGCGCCAGCAGCCTCGCACCGGGACAGGGGGGAGCTTTCTTT. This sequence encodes CASSLAPGQGGAFF.